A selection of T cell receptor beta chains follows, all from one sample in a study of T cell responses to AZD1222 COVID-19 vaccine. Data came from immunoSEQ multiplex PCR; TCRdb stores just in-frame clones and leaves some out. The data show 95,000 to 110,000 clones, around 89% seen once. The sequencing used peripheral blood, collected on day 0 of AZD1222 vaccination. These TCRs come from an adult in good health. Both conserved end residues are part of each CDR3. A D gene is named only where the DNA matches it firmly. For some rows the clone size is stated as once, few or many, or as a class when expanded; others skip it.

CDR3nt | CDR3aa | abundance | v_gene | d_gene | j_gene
TGTGCCAGCAGCTTAGGGGCCAATGAGCAGTTCTTC | CASSLGANEQFF | . | TRBV7-3 | . | TRBJ2-1
TGTGCCAGCAGCGCTTTGACAGGGGGCTTCGAGCAGTACTTC | CASSALTGGFEQYF | . | TRBV11-2 | TRBD1 | TRBJ2-7
TGTGCCAGCAGTTACCAAGAGACCCAGTACTTC | CASSYQETQYF | . | TRBV6-5 | . | TRBJ2-5
TGCGCCAGCAGTGTAGAGGGGGTGTACTATGGCTACACCTTC | CASSVEGVYYGYTF | few | TRBV10-2 | . | TRBJ1-2
TGTGCCAGCAGTTCCCACTATGGCTACACCTTC | CASSSHYGYTF | . | TRBV6-5 | . | TRBJ1-2
TGTGCCTGGGCGGGAGACAGGGTAGAAAAACTGTTTTTT | CAWAGDRVEKLFF | . | TRBV30 | TRBD1 | TRBJ1-4
TGTGCCAGCAGTGAACAGGGTCGGTCACCCCTCCACTTT | CASSEQGRSPLHF | . | TRBV2 | . | TRBJ1-6
TGTGCCAGCAGCCAGGGTGTGAGGCCCCAGCATTTT | CASSQGVRPQHF | . | TRBV3-1/TRBV3-2 | . | TRBJ1-5
TGTGCCAGCAGCCAAGGGACAGGGGTTGGCTACACCTTC | CASSQGTGVGYTF | . | TRBV3-1/TRBV3-2 | TRBD1 | TRBJ1-2
TGCGCCAGCAGTGCCCAGGGATCGGCTGAAGCTTTCTTT | CASSAQGSAEAFF | . | TRBV10-2 | . | TRBJ1-1
TGTGCCAGCACCCTTAAAACAGGGAGGAATCAGCCCCAGCATTTT | CASTLKTGRNQPQHF | . | TRBV6-7 | . | TRBJ1-5
TGTGCCAGCAGCTTCGAAGGTGAAGCTTTCTTT | CASSFEGEAFF | . | TRBV7-9 | . | TRBJ1-1
TGTGCCAGCAGCCCGGGACAGGGGCCCTACGAGCAGTACTTC | CASSPGQGPYEQYF | . | TRBV7-2 | TRBD1 | TRBJ2-7
TGTGCCAGCAGCTACCAGGGTTTAATAGACTATGGCTACACCTTC | CASSYQGLIDYGYTF | . | TRBV9 | . | TRBJ1-2
TGTGCCTGGAGGGACAGGGGCACTGAAGCTTTCTTT | CAWRDRGTEAFF | . | TRBV30 | TRBD1 | TRBJ1-1
TGTGCCAGCAGTTACGAGCGGGGGAACTCCTACGAGCAGTACTTC | CASSYERGNSYEQYF | . | TRBV6-6 | TRBD2 | TRBJ2-7
TGCGCCAGCAGCCAAGGGACAGGGGACGAAAAACTGTTTTTT | CASSQGTGDEKLFF | . | TRBV4-1 | TRBD1 | TRBJ1-4
TGTGCCAGCTCCAGGGGACTAGCGGGTTCCCCCTCATACGAGCAGTACTTC | CASSRGLAGSPSYEQYF | . | TRBV18 | TRBD2 | TRBJ2-7
TGTGCCAGTAGTAAGGGGTCCACTCAGCCCCAGCATTTT | CASSKGSTQPQHF | . | TRBV19 | . | TRBJ1-5
TGCAGCGTTGGACAGGGGAGCTACGAGCAGTACTTC | CSVGQGSYEQYF | once | TRBV29-1 | TRBD1 | TRBJ2-7
TGTGCCAGCAGTTCTAATAGTGGGGGGGCGGACCGCGGCACAGATACGCAGTATTTT | CASSSNSGGADRGTDTQYF | . | TRBV6-2/TRBV6-3 | . | TRBJ2-3
TGCGCCAGCAGTTTAGACAGGGCCGATAATTCACCCCTCCACTTT | CASSLDRADNSPLHF | . | TRBV5-1 | TRBD1 | TRBJ1-6
TGCGCCAGCAGCCAGGGAGGTGTCAATCAGCCCCAGCATTTT | CASSQGGVNQPQHF | . | TRBV4-1 | . | TRBJ1-5
TGCGCCAGCAGCTCGGAGGGCACTTCCAGCTCCTACAATGAGCAGTTCTTC | CASSSEGTSSSYNEQFF | once | TRBV5-1 | . | TRBJ2-1
TGTGCCACAAAGGGGTATGAAAAACTGTTTTTT | CATKGYEKLFF | . | TRBV27 | . | TRBJ1-4
TGTGCCAGCAGTCTCGCCGGACAGGGAAGCTATGGCTACACCTTC | CASSLAGQGSYGYTF | . | TRBV3-1/TRBV3-2 | TRBD1 | TRBJ1-2
TGTGCCAGCAGCCAAGTCCCCACTAGTATTGAGCAGTTCTTC | CASSQVPTSIEQFF | . | TRBV3-1/TRBV3-2 | . | TRBJ2-1
TGTGCCAGCAGTGCTAGTGGGGGGGCCTTGGATGAGCAGTTCTTC | CASSASGGALDEQFF | . | TRBV13 | . | TRBJ2-1
TGTGCCAGCAGTCGAGGGACAGGGTGGAACACTGAAGCTTTCTTT | CASSRGTGWNTEAFF | . | TRBV27 | TRBD1 | TRBJ1-1
TGTGCCAGCAGTTTCCACCGGGACAGGAGACACTACGAGCAGTACTTC | CASSFHRDRRHYEQYF | . | TRBV6-2/TRBV6-3 | TRBD1 | TRBJ2-7
TGTGCCTGGAGGGGCCTCTCCAGGGACTATGGCTACACCTTC | CAWRGLSRDYGYTF | . | TRBV30 | . | TRBJ1-2
TGCGCCAGCAGCCGAGGTGCTGGGGAGCTGTTTTTT | CASSRGAGELFF | . | TRBV5-1 | . | TRBJ2-2
TGTGCCAGCAGCTCACAGGGTGCGGGGTATCGAGCTTTCTTT | CASSSQGAGYRAFF | . | TRBV5-4 | . | TRBJ1-1
TGTGCCACTGTGGGACAGGGATTCTACAATGAGCAGTTCTTC | CATVGQGFYNEQFF | . | TRBV19 | TRBD1 | TRBJ2-1
TGCGCCAGCAGCCAAAGAGAGGATAGCAATCAGCCCCAGCATTTT | CASSQREDSNQPQHF | . | TRBV4-1 | . | TRBJ1-5
TGTGCCAGCAGCTTGGCGGTCAACGAGCAGTACTTC | CASSLAVNEQYF | . | TRBV5-6 | . | TRBJ2-7
TGCAGCGTTGAAGACCATCGCTCCTACGAGCAGTACTTC | CSVEDHRSYEQYF | . | TRBV29-1 | . | TRBJ2-7
TGTGCCAGCAGCTGGGGGCGTCACTACGAGCAGTACTTC | CASSWGRHYEQYF | . | TRBV12-3/TRBV12-4 | . | TRBJ2-7
TGTGCCAGCAGCGCCTACAATGAGCAGTTCTTC | CASSAYNEQFF | . | TRBV7-2 | . | TRBJ2-1
TGCGCCAGCAGCTTGGCCAATACCGGGGGCACTGAAGCTTTCTTT | CASSLANTGGTEAFF | once | TRBV5-1 | . | TRBJ1-1
TGTGCCAGCAGCTTAACCTCGGGATTAGAACAAGAGACCCAGTACTTC | CASSLTSGLEQETQYF | . | TRBV7-3 | . | TRBJ2-5
TGTGCCAGCAGTTATATGTCCGGGTATGGCTACACCTTC | CASSYMSGYGYTF | . | TRBV6-6 | . | TRBJ1-2
TGTGCCAGCAGTGAAGATGTCAACGCGAACACCGGGGAGCTGTTTTTT | CASSEDVNANTGELFF | . | TRBV2 | . | TRBJ2-2
TGCGCCAGCAGCTTGGAAGGGACCGCCCCTAACACCATATATTTT | CASSLEGTAPNTIYF | once | TRBV5-1 | . | TRBJ1-3
TGTGCCAGCAGCTTACCGGGGCTTCCCAATTCACCCCTCCACTTT | CASSLPGLPNSPLHF | . | TRBV7-2 | . | TRBJ1-6
TGTGCCGTGGGGACTGCGCCTATGAGTTACACCTTC | CAVGTAPMSYTF | . | TRBV2 | . | TRBJ1-2
TGTGCCAGCGCCTCGACCGGGACTTACACTGAAGCTTTCTTT | CASASTGTYTEAFF | . | TRBV13 | . | TRBJ1-1
TGTGCCAGTAGATCGGGGGGTGAGCAGTTCTTC | CASRSGGEQFF | . | TRBV19 | TRBD2 | TRBJ2-1
TGTGCCAGCTCACCACCTATACACACCGGGGAGCTGTTTTTT | CASSPPIHTGELFF | . | TRBV18 | . | TRBJ2-2
TGTGCCAGCAGCGCAAACCAGGGGGAAAACCAAGAGACCCAGTACTTC | CASSANQGENQETQYF | once | TRBV7-9 | TRBD1 | TRBJ2-5
TGTGCCAGCAGTGACCCGACAGGGGGCAATCAGCCCCAGCATTTT | CASSDPTGGNQPQHF | . | TRBV2 | TRBD1 | TRBJ1-5
TGTGCCAGCAGCTCAAGACCGAGGGGGGTGATGAACACTGAAGCTTTCTTT | CASSSRPRGVMNTEAFF | once | TRBV7-6 | . | TRBJ1-1
TGCGCCAGCAGCCAAGATGTGGGGACAAGGGGATCATATGGCTACACCTTC | CASSQDVGTRGSYGYTF | . | TRBV4-1 | . | TRBJ1-2
TGTGCCTGGGGGGTAGACTCCTACGAGCAGTACTTC | CAWGVDSYEQYF | . | TRBV30 | . | TRBJ2-7
TGTGCCAGCAGTTACCGACCGGCGGACAAGGGGGGTCATCAGCCCCAGCATTTT | CASSYRPADKGGHQPQHF | once | TRBV6-2/TRBV6-3 | . | TRBJ1-5
TGTGCCAGTAGTGCCCGACTACAGGTTTACTCTGGAAACACCATATATTTT | CASSARLQVYSGNTIYF | . | TRBV19 | . | TRBJ1-3
TGTGCCAGCAGTTACCACGGACAGGCAACCTACGAGCAGTACTTC | CASSYHGQATYEQYF | . | TRBV6-5 | TRBD1 | TRBJ2-7
TGCGCCAGCAGCTTGCAGGGGGCACTCAATCAGCCCCAGCATTTT | CASSLQGALNQPQHF | . | TRBV5-1 | TRBD1 | TRBJ1-5
TGTGCCAGCAGTCCCCCGGCACAGGCCAACACTGAAGCTTTCTTT | CASSPPAQANTEAFF | once | TRBV6-5 | . | TRBJ1-1